Below, 24 T cell receptor beta chains from the same sample are listed, as sequenced in a study of shared clonotypes between healthy human individuals. Clones were sequenced by immunoSEQ multiplex PCR, and TCRdb holds only the in-frame ones, with some missing. The sample has roughly 2.1 million clones, around 93% seen once. Naive CD8 cells lacked CD45RO and underwent positive selection for CCR7, leaving out terminally differentiated effector memory CD45RA+ cells. The sample taken for sequencing was naive CD8+ T cells from PBMCs. These receptors originate from a man in his late teens or twenties in good health. Some clones in this sample may be carry-over from other donors' samples.

This chain connects TRBV28 to TRBJ1-5; D call uncertain. V was pared by 8 bases and J by 5 bases, with 13 bases between. CDR1 MDHEN and CDR2 SYDVKM come from the germline V gene. The CDR3 runs to 13 residues. The CDR3 DNA reads TGTGCCAGCCGCCGGGCCCAATATCAGCCCCAGCATTTT. It translates to CASRRAQYQPQHF.

V gene TRBV5-4 combines with J gene TRBJ1-2, with D possibly TRBD1 on 6 matching bases. In germline, CDR1 is SGHNT, CDR2 YYREEE (reference sequence). The CDR3 has 12 residues. The V gene lost 4 bases and the J gene lost 8 bases, with 12 bases spanning the gap. This chain's CDR3 is CASSKGVVGYTF. CDR3 nucleotide sequence: TGTGCCAGCAGCAAGGGGGTGGTGGGCTACACCTTC. Full variable domain (outside the CDR3, taken from reference TRBV5-4 and TRBJ1-2): ETGVTQSPTHLIKTRGQQVTLRCSSQSGHNTVSWYQQALGQGPQFIFQYYREEENGRGNFPPRFSGLQFPNYSSELNVNALELDDSALYLCASSKGVVGYTFGSGTRLTVV.

This sequence joins TRBV28 and TRBJ2-3; D is perhaps TRBD1 (9 bases). The ends were cut back, 11 bases at V and 3 bases at J, with 21 bases in the middle. Germline loops: CDR1 MDHEN, CDR2 SYDVKM. CDR3 length: 15 amino acids. The CDR3 coding sequence is TGTGCCCACTCGGGAGGGACAGGGAGAACAGATACGCAGTATTTT. Its protein product is CAHSGGTGRTDTQYF.

V and J are TRBV6-5 and TRBJ1-2, with a tentative D call TRBD1 (5 bases). V lost 6 bases and J 4 bases, leaving 15 bases between the germline ends. Germline V gene sequence: CDR1 MNHEY, CDR2 SVGAGI. The CDR3 length is 14 residues. This CDR3 reads CASSTVPGGYGYTF. The CDR3 DNA reads as TGTGCCAGCAGCACCGTCCCCGGGGGCTATGGCTACACCTTC.

V usage is TRBV6-5 and J usage is TRBJ1-1; D not certain. The germline CDR1 and CDR2 sequences are MNHEY and SVGAGI. V shed 2 bases and J shed 1 base, with 11 bases lying between them. The CDR3 covers 15 residues. CDR3 region: CASSYQSWRNTEAFF. In nucleotides, the CDR3 is TGTGCCAGCAGTTACCAAAGCTGGAGGAACACTGAAGCTTTCTTT.

This clone was seen only once. The CDR3, as DNA: TGTGCCAGCAGTTTTAGCCGGATATCAGTCGGAGACGAGCAGTACTTC. It encodes CASSFSRISVGDEQYF. J is TRBJ2-7 and V is TRBV28; D not certain. This CDR3 is built from 16 residues. Trimming pared 3 bases from V and 5 bases from J, leaving 20 bases between. Germline V gene sequence: CDR1 MDHEN, CDR2 SYDVKM.

This clone turned up a few times. The J gene is TRBJ1-2, the V gene TRBV28; tentative D call: TRBD1 (5 bases). V gave up 5 bases and J gave up 7 bases, with 11 bases separating them. The CDR3 is 12 amino acids. In germline, CDR1 is MDHEN, CDR2 SYDVKM. CDR3 DNA sequence: TGTGCCAGCAGTCTTGGGGCAGCTGGCTACACCTTC. It is translated as CASSLGAAGYTF.

J is TRBJ2-7 and V is TRBV29-1; 10 nucleotides agree with TRBD1. V lost 7 bases, J lost 4 bases, and 7 bases stayed unmatched. From germline, CDR1 is SQVTM and CDR2 ANQGSEA. This CDR3 comprises 13 residues. The CDR3 loop reads CSASGTGVYEQYF. The CDR3 DNA reads as TGCAGCGCCTCCGGGACAGGGGTGTACGAGCAGTACTTC.

The rearrangement uses TRBV5-1 and TRBJ1-1; D remains ambiguous. The germline CDR1 and CDR2 sequences are SGHRS and YFSETQ. Trimming stripped 0 bases from V and 5 bases from J, with 17 bases between. This CDR3 comprises 16 residues. This CDR3 is CASSLAGFRLGTEAFF. As DNA, the CDR3 is TGCGCCAGCAGCTTGGCAGGTTTCAGGCTTGGGACTGAAGCTTTCTTT.

V gene TRBV9 combines with J gene TRBJ2-1, with 9 bases lining up with TRBD2. The V gene end was trimmed by 2 bases and the J gene end by 7 bases; junction bases not matched to a gene: 10. Per germline, CDR1 SGDLS and CDR2 YYNGEE. The CDR3 extends over 16 amino acids. In DNA, the CDR3 is TGTGCCAGCAGCGTTCTCCATCTAGCGGGAACGAATGAGCAGTTCTTC. Protein sequence: CASSVLHLAGTNEQFF.

The V and J genes are TRBV6-6 and TRBJ1-1, with D unclear. This CDR3 has 14 amino acids. The germline CDR1 and CDR2 sequences are MNHNY and SVGAGI (reference sequence). V was trimmed by 8 bases and J by 1 base, leaving 14 bases between them. CDR3 residues: CASRQRPGNTEAFF. CDR3 bases: TGTGCCAGCCGTCAAAGGCCGGGGAACACTGAAGCTTTCTTT.

This sequence joins TRBV13 and TRBJ2-1, with 8 bases fitting TRBD2. This CDR3 has 13 amino acids. Per the germline V gene, CDR1 is PRHDT and CDR2 is FYEKMQ (reference sequence). The V gene end was trimmed by 5 bases and the J gene end by 12 bases; junction bases not matched to a gene: 9. DNA of the CDR3: TGTGCCAGCAGCACCCGTGGCCGGGAGGGGCAGTTCTTC. Amino acids: CASSTRGREGQFF.

This chain connects TRBV11-2 to TRBJ2-5; no clear D gene. Germline-derived CDR1 and CDR2 are SGHAT and FQNNGV. The CDR3 spans 14 residues. V was cut by 3 bases and J by 5 bases, with 13 bases left in between. The CDR3 is CASSFVGPLETQYF. DNA for the CDR3: TGTGCCAGCAGCTTCGTAGGGCCGTTGGAGACCCAGTACTTC.

This chain joins TRBV4-1 and TRBJ2-1; perhaps TRBD1 as D (6 bases). Germline V gives CDR1 MGHRA, CDR2 YSYEKL. V was trimmed by 3 bases and J by 6 bases, leaving 18 bases between them. This CDR3 has 16 residues. In DNA, the CDR3 is TGCGCCAGCAGCCAGGGGTTGAAGGGGGTAGGCAATGAGCAGTTCTTC. It is translated as CASSQGLKGVGNEQFF.

The chain couples TRBV15 to TRBJ2-7; D uncertain. V was clipped by 4 bases and J by 2 bases, with 12 bases between them. From germline, CDR1 is LNHNV and CDR2 YYDKDF (reference sequence). CDR3 length: 14 residues. Here the CDR3 DNA reads TGTGCCACCAGCACCGAAGGCCTTACCTACGAGCAGTACTTC. Translation: CATSTEGLTYEQYF.

In regard to this clone: The same CDR3 is also encoded by other DNA sequences in this sample. The rearrangement links TRBV27 to TRBJ2-6; no clear D. The CDR3 covers 14 residues. V lost 3 bases, J lost 0 bases, and 3 bases lay in between. Germline CDR1 MNHEY, CDR2 SMNVEV (reference sequence). Here the CDR3 reads CASSFLSGANVLTF. CDR3 nucleotide sequence: TGTGCCAGCAGTTTTCTCTCTGGGGCCAACGTCCTGACTTTC.

This chain links TRBV5-4 with TRBJ2-3; no clear D gene. This CDR3 has 18 residues. With 0 bases removed from V and 3 bases from J, the gap between germline ends came to 20 bases. The germline V gene has CDR1 SGHNT and CDR2 YYREEE (reference sequence). The CDR3 sequence: CASSLARADLRRTDTQYF. The CDR3 DNA reads TGTGCCAGCAGCTTGGCCCGGGCAGACCTCAGGAGAACAGATACGCAGTATTTT.

V usage is TRBV27 and J usage is TRBJ2-3; TRBD1 might be the D (8 bases). The CDR3 has 17 amino acids. Per the germline V gene, CDR1 is MNHEY and CDR2 is SMNVEV (reference sequence). V was trimmed by 5 bases and J by 2 bases, leaving 20 bases between them. CDR3 loop: CASSGDTGGGNTDTQYF. CDR3 nucleotides: TGTGCCAGCAGTGGAGATACAGGGGGAGGGAACACAGATACGCAGTATTTT.

This chain connects TRBV25-1 to TRBJ2-3; perhaps TRBD1 as D (6 bases). The CDR3 totals 14 residues. The V end was cut by 3 bases, the J end by 7 bases, with 14 bases between. Germline V gives CDR1 MGHDK, CDR2 SYGVNS. Here the CDR3 DNA reads TGTGCCAGCAGTGACCCTATGGGGGCCTATACGCAGTATTTT. It translates to CASSDPMGAYTQYF.

The V call is TRBV28, the J call TRBJ2-7; 7 bases fit TRBD1. This CDR3 has 15 residues. Looked up from germline, CDR1 is MDHEN and CDR2 is SYDVKM. Losses at the gene ends were 5 bases for V and 2 bases for J; bases not matched to a gene: 9. The CDR3 region is CASSSQRQGAYEQYF. As DNA, the CDR3 is TGTGCCAGCAGTAGCCAACGACAGGGTGCCTACGAGCAGTACTTC. The variable domain in full, completed from reference TRBV28 and TRBJ2-7, reads DVKVTQSSRYLVKRTGEKVFLECVQDMDHENMFWYRQDPGLGLRLIYFSYDVKMKEKGDIPEGYSVSREKKERFSLILESASTNQTSMYLCASSSQRQGAYEQYFGPGTRLTVT.

This clone was counted once. The sample holds other DNA sequences that translate to the same CDR3. The rearrangement uses TRBV28 and TRBJ2-7; 9 bases match TRBD1. Trimming removed 6 bases from V and 0 bases from J; junction bases left unmatched: 6. This CDR3 spans 15 amino acids. CDR1 and CDR2 from the germline V gene are MDHEN and SYDVKM. The CDR3 spells CASSSGTGLSYEQYF. The CDR3 region has the DNA TGTGCCAGCAGCTCCGGGACAGGGCTCTCCTACGAGCAGTACTTC.

This chain links TRBV27 with TRBJ2-7, with D perhaps TRBD1 or TRBD2 (6 bases each). V lost 3 bases and J lost 5, with 11 bases in between. This CDR3 region has 13 residues. Germline CDR1 reads MNHEY; CDR2 reads SMNVEV (reference sequence). The CDR3 DNA is TGTGCCAGCAGTTTTCGGGGGCGCGACGAGCAGTACTTC. Encoded protein: CASSFRGRDEQYF.

The chain recombines TRBV19 with TRBJ2-3; D not resolved. The germline CDR1 and CDR2 sequences are LNHDA and SQIVND (reference sequence). Trimming removed 3 bases at V and 0 bases at J, with 13 bases between. This CDR3 is built from 16 residues. This CDR3 is CASSILGSTSTDTQYF. CDR3 nucleotide sequence: TGTGCCAGTAGTATTCTCGGCAGTACTAGCACAGATACGCAGTATTTT.

The genes are TRBV27 and TRBJ2-1; the D is unclear. This CDR3 spans 12 amino acids. Trimming removed 2 bases at V and 6 bases at J, with 5 bases between. CDR1 MNHEY and CDR2 SMNVEV come from the germline V gene (reference sequence). The CDR3 bases are TGTGCCAGCAGTTTACAGCGCAATGAGCAGTTCTTC. It is translated as CASSLQRNEQFF.